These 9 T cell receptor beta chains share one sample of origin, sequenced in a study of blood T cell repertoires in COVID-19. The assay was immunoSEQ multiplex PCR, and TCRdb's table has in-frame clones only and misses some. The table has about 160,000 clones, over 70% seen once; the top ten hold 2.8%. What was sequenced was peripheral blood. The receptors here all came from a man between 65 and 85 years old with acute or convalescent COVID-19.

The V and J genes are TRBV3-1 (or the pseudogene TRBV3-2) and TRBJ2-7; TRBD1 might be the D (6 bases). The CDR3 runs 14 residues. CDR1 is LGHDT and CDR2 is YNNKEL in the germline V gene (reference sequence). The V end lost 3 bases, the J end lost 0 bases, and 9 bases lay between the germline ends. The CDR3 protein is CASSHGTPSYEQYF. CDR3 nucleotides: TGTGCCAGCAGCCACGGGACACCCTCCTACGAGCAGTACTTC.

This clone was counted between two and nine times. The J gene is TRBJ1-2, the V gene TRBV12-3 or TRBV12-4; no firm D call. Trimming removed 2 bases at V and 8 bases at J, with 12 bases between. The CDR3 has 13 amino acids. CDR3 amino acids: CASSLSSPGGYTF. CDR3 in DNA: TGTGCCAGCAGTTTATCAAGTCCGGGAGGCTACACCTTC.

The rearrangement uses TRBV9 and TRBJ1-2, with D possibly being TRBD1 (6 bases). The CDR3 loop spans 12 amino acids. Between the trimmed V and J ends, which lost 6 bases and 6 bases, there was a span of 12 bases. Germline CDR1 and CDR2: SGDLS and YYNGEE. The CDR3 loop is CASNTGFHGYTF. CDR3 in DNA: TGTGCCAGCAACACAGGGTTCCATGGCTACACCTTC.

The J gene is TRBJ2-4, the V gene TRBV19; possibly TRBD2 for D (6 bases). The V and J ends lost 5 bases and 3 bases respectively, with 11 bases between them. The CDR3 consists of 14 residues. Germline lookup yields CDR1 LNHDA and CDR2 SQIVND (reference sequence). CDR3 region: CASSSPGVKNIQYF. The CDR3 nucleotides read TGTGCCAGTAGTTCCCCGGGGGTCAAAAACATTCAGTACTTC.

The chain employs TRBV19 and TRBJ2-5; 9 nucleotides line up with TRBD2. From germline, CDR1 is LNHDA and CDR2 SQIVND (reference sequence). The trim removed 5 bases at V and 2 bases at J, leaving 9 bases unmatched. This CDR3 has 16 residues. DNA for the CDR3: TGTGCCAGTAGTCCCCGCGCGGGAGGGACGCAAGAGACCCAGTACTTC. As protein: CASSPRAGGTQETQYF.

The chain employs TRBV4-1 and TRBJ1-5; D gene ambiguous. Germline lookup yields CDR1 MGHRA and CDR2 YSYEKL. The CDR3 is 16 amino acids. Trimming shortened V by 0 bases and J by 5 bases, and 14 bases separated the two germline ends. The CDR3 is CASSQDPTGQYQPQHF. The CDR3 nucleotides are TGCGCCAGCAGCCAAGACCCGACGGGTCAGTATCAGCCCCAGCATTTT.

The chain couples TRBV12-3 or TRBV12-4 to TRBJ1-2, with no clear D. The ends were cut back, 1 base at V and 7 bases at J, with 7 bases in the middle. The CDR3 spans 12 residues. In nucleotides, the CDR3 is TGTGCCAGCAGTTTAGGGCGGCTTGGCTACACCTTC. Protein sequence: CASSLGRLGYTF.

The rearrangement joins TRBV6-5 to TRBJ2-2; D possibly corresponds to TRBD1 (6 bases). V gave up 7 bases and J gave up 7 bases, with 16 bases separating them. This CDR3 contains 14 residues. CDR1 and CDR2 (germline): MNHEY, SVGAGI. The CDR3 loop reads CASISRGGLGELFF. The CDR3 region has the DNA TGTGCCAGCATTAGCAGGGGTGGTCTCGGGGAGCTGTTTTTT.

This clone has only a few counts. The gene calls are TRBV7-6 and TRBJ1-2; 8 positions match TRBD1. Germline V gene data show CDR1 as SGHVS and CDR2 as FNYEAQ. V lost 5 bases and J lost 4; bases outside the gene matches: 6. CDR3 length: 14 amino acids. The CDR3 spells CASSPTGVGYGYTF. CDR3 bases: TGTGCCAGCAGCCCGACAGGGGTCGGCTATGGCTACACCTTC.